These T cell receptor beta chains were read from a single sample in a study of blood T cell repertoires in COVID-19. The table came from immunoSEQ multiplex PCR; TCRdb's copy has only in-frame clones and leaves some out. The data show 150,000 or so clones, 80% seen once. The sample consisted of PBMCs or T cells enriched from blood (not recorded which). These receptor sequences come from a woman aged 55-70 years who had recovered from COVID-19. Both conserved end residues are part of each CDR3. Each record gives: clone size, V gene, D gene, J gene, CDR3 DNA, CDR3 protein. D genes are given only for firm matches. Clone size, where shown, is once, few, many, or a class for clones that have expanded.

.	TRBV20-1	.	TRBJ1-2	TGCAGTGCTAGTCCCCAGGGCCATGGCTACACCTTC	CSASPQGHGYTF
.	TRBV5-1	TRBD1	TRBJ2-6	TGCGCCAGCAGCCCTGGGACAGAGGACGTCCTGACTTTC	CASSPGTEDVLTF
.	TRBV9	TRBD1	TRBJ1-1	TGTGCCAGCAGCGCAACGACAGGGGGGAACACTGAAGCTTTCTTT	CASSATTGGNTEAFF
.	TRBV6-5	.	TRBJ2-1	TGTGCCAGCAAAAGCTTGCATGAGCAGTTCTTC	CASKSLHEQFF
.	TRBV19	TRBD1	TRBJ1-2	TGTGCCAGTACCCCGGGACAGGGGGCCTATGGCTACACCTTC	CASTPGQGAYGYTF
few	TRBV28	.	TRBJ1-5	TGTGCCAGCAGTTGGGCAGTCAGTCAGCCCCAGCATTTT	CASSWAVSQPQHF
once	TRBV12-3/TRBV12-4	.	TRBJ1-4	TGTGCCAGCAGTTTAGATCGGGGGGCGCCCCTGTTTTTT	CASSLDRGAPLFF
.	TRBV3-1/TRBV3-2	.	TRBJ1-1	TGTGCCAGCAGGCTACAGGGAGGGGGGAACACTGAAGCTTTCTTT	CASRLQGGGNTEAFF
.	TRBV9	TRBD2	TRBJ2-1	TGTGCCAGCAGCGTAGACACTAGCGTTGAGCAGTTCTTC	CASSVDTSVEQFF
.	TRBV2	.	TRBJ2-5	TGTGCCAGCAGTGAGAACACACAAGAGACCCAGTACTTC	CASSENTQETQYF
.	TRBV2	TRBD2	TRBJ2-1	TGTGCCAGCACCCTAGCGGGAGGGGTCGGTGAGCAGTTCTTC	CASTLAGGVGEQFF
.	TRBV12-2	.	TRBJ2-7	TGTGCAAGTCGCAAAAGCGGGATAGGGACGGAGCAGTACTTC	CASRKSGIGTEQYF
.	TRBV5-1	.	TRBJ1-1	TGCGCCAGCAGCTTGAGTTTTGAGGGGGTAGCTTTCTTT	CASSLSFEGVAFF
.	TRBV19	TRBD1	TRBJ2-5	TGTGCCAGTAGTATAGTGAGTTTCGGGACAGAAGAGACCCAGTACTTC	CASSIVSFGTEETQYF
.	TRBV6-5	TRBD1	TRBJ1-1	TGTGCCAGCAGCACTGTGGACAGGCGGACTGAAGCTTTCTTT	CASSTVDRRTEAFF
.	TRBV5-1	.	TRBJ2-5	TGCGCCAGCAGCTTGGAGGTCAGGGCAAAAGAGACCCAGTACTTC	CASSLEVRAKETQYF